Below, 22 T cell receptor beta chains from the same sample are listed, as sequenced in a study of immune evolution from preneoplasia to lung adenocarcinoma. Method: immunoSEQ multiplex PCR; TCRdb's copy keeps in-frame clones and lacks some. The sample lists thousands of clones, about 82% occurring once. Sequenced material: FFPE lung adenocarcinoma in situ tissue. The receptors shown here come from a person aged 70 to 85 with lung adenocarcinoma.

This chain connects TRBV6-5 to TRBJ1-1; D not resolved. There are 15 residues in the CDR3. V was trimmed by 0 bases and J by 5 bases, leaving 13 bases between them. Germline CDR1 is MNHEY and CDR2 is SVGAGI. As DNA, the CDR3 is TGTGCCAGCAGTTACTCTATTCGGGCAGATACTGAAGCTTTCTTT. Its translation is CASSYSIRADTEAFF.

V is TRBV28 and J is TRBJ1-2, with D unresolved. Per germline, CDR1 MDHEN and CDR2 SYDVKM. The CDR3 is made up of 11 amino acids. V lost 3 bases to trimming and J lost 8 bases, with 7 bases between them. This CDR3 is CASSFRDGYTF. The CDR3 nucleotides read TGTGCCAGCAGTTTCCGTGACGGCTACACCTTC.

This chain connects TRBV30 to TRBJ2-7, with TRBD1 matching over 7 bases. CDR3 length: 12 residues. J lost 5 bases, V lost 8 bases, and 9 bases had no gene match. From germline, CDR1 is GTSNPN and CDR2 SVGIG (reference sequence). CDR3 nucleotide sequence: TGTGCCCAGACAGGGATTAGGGACGAGCAGTACTTC. It is translated as CAQTGIRDEQYF.

The J gene is TRBJ1-2, the V gene TRBV6-5; tentative D call: TRBD1 (5 bases). Trimming took 6 bases from V and 8 from J, leaving 16 bases between them. This CDR3 is 13 amino acids long. Looked up from germline, CDR1 is MNHEY and CDR2 is SVGAGI. The CDR3 here is CASSRQPRGGYTF. The DNA of the CDR3 is TGTGCCAGCAGCCGACAGCCCCGCGGGGGCTACACCTTC.

The CDR3 sequence: CASSNSPEAFF. CDR3 coding DNA: TGTGCCAGCAGTAACAGCCCTGAAGCTTTCTTT. The V gene is TRBV2, the J gene TRBJ1-1; D not certain. Germline loops: CDR1 SNHLY, CDR2 FYNNEI. Trimming left V 5 bases short and J 6 bases short, with 7 bases between. There are 11 residues in the CDR3.

This clone was detected only a few times. The J gene is TRBJ2-2, the V gene TRBV30; D not resolved. V was clipped by 0 bases and J by 3 bases, with 8 bases between them. Germline V gives CDR1 GTSNPN, CDR2 SVGIG (reference sequence). The CDR3 sequence is 14 residues long. CDR3 sequence: CAWSVTLHTGELFF. The DNA for the CDR3 is TGTGCCTGGAGTGTTACGCTGCACACCGGGGAGCTGTTTTTT.

DNA for the CDR3: TGTGCCACCAGCACCCTGAGGGCCGCAAATCAGCCCCAGCATTTT. It specifies CATSTLRAANQPQHF. V gene TRBV15 combines with J gene TRBJ1-5; D gene uncertain. Germline V gene data show CDR1 as LNHNV and CDR2 as YYDKDF (reference sequence). This CDR3 spans 15 amino acids. Trimming shortened V by 4 bases and J by 4 bases, and 14 bases separated the two germline ends.

The chain has TRBV6-5 and TRBJ1-4; 8 bases line up with TRBD1. From germline, CDR1 is MNHEY and CDR2 SVGAGI. CDR3 length: 14 amino acids. J gave up 7 bases and V 6 bases, and 7 bases lay outside the gene matches. The CDR3 sequence is CASRPTGDREKLFF. The CDR3 nucleotides read TGTGCCAGCAGGCCGACAGGGGATCGTGAAAAACTGTTTTTT.

The chain has TRBV11-2 and TRBJ2-2; a possible D gene is TRBD1 (6 bases). Trimming left V 2 bases short and J 4 bases short, with 11 bases between. CDR1 and CDR2 (germline): SGHAT, FQNNGV. This CDR3 is 15 amino acids long. The CDR3 protein is CASSLQGHLTGELFF. DNA of the CDR3: TGTGCCAGCAGCTTACAGGGACACCTCACCGGGGAGCTGTTTTTT.

V gene TRBV6-5 combines with J gene TRBJ1-2, with 7 bases aligning to TRBD1. V dropped 5 bases and J dropped 4; count of bases not matched to a gene: 7. Per the germline V gene, CDR1 is MNHEY and CDR2 is SVGAGI. The length of the CDR3 is 14 residues. The CDR3: CASSRTGGSYGYTF. The CDR3, as DNA: TGTGCCAGCAGTCGGACAGGAGGTAGCTATGGCTACACCTTC.

The CDR3 DNA sequence: TGTGCCAGTAGATCCAGCGGGAGAATTAACGAGCAGTACTTC. Protein sequence: CASRSSGRINEQYF. The chain combines TRBV19 with TRBJ2-7; 8 nucleotides line up with TRBD2. The J segment lost 5 bases and the V segment lost 6 bases, leaving 9 bases of the junction unmatched. The CDR3 covers 14 residues. Germline assignment: CDR1 LNHDA and CDR2 SQIVND (reference sequence).

This clone is a singleton in its sample. This chain connects TRBV5-1 to TRBJ2-7; 10 bases match TRBD1. The CDR3 length is 15 residues. Germline-derived CDR1 and CDR2 are SGHRS and YFSETQ. V lost 3 bases, J lost 6 bases, and 9 bases stayed unmatched. The CDR3 is CASSWTPGQGSEQYF. CDR3 coding DNA: TGCGCCAGCAGCTGGACACCGGGACAGGGGAGCGAGCAGTACTTC.

The chain uses TRBV15 and TRBJ2-3, with D perhaps TRBD2 (5 bases). CDR1 and CDR2 from the germline V gene are LNHNV and YYDKDF (reference sequence). The CDR3 spans 16 residues. V was trimmed by 4 bases and J by 1 base, leaving 15 bases between them. In DNA form, the CDR3 reads TGTGCCACCAGCATGCGGGCGGATATACGCACAGATACGCAGTATTTT. This translates into CATSMRADIRTDTQYF.

The genes are TRBV30 and TRBJ2-7; D is perhaps TRBD2 (6 bases). The CDR3 totals 12 residues. Between the trimmed V and J ends, which lost 2 bases and 7 bases, there was a span of 12 bases. In germline, CDR1 is GTSNPN, CDR2 SVGIG (reference sequence). The CDR3 nucleotides are TGTGCCTGGAGTACGGGGGTTAGAGAGCAGTACTTC. Translating gives CAWSTGVREQYF. Full variable domain (rest looked up from reference TRBV30 and TRBJ2-7): SQTIHQWPATLVQPVGSPLSLECTVEGTSNPNLYWYRQAAGRGLQLLFYSVGIGQISSEVPQNLSASRPQDRQFILSSKKLLLSDSGFYLCAWSTGVREQYFGPGTRLTVT.

V gene TRBV11-2 combines with J gene TRBJ1-3; D is unresolved. Trimming stripped 3 bases from V and 0 bases from J, with 3 bases between. The CDR3 contains 13 residues. Per germline, CDR1 SGHAT and CDR2 FQNNGV. This CDR3 reads CASSLSSGNTIYF. For the CDR3, the DNA is TGTGCCAGCAGCTTGAGCTCTGGAAACACCATATATTTT.

The chain has TRBV11-2 and TRBJ2-5; a possible D gene is TRBD2 (5 bases). Trimming removed 3 bases at V and 2 bases at J, with 7 bases between. The germline V gene has CDR1 SGHAT and CDR2 FQNNGV. This CDR3 has 13 residues. The CDR3 is CASSFGNQETQYF. The CDR3 nucleotides are TGTGCCAGCAGCTTCGGGAATCAAGAGACCCAGTACTTC.

The rearrangement links TRBV5-1 to TRBJ1-5; possible D gene TRBD1, 6 bases. CDR1 and CDR2 (germline): SGHRS, YFSETQ. The CDR3 consists of 15 residues. Trimming removed 0 bases at V and 3 bases at J, with 10 bases between. This CDR3 is CASSLAAGVNQPQHF. For the CDR3, the DNA is TGCGCCAGCAGCTTGGCTGCAGGGGTCAATCAGCCCCAGCATTTT.

The V and J genes are TRBV19 and TRBJ2-7, with 10 bases lining up with TRBD2. Germline-derived CDR1 and CDR2 are LNHDA and SQIVND (reference sequence). V was pared by 6 bases and J by 0 bases, with 11 bases of the junction left unmatched. CDR3 length equals 17 residues. For the CDR3, the DNA is TGTGCCAGTAGCCTCACTGGACTAGCGGAGACCTCCTACGAGCAGTACTTC. This sequence encodes CASSLTGLAETSYEQYF. Full variable domain (outside the CDR3, taken from reference TRBV19 and TRBJ2-7): DGGITQSPKYLFRKEGQNVTLSCEQNLNHDAMYWYRQDPGQGLRLIYYSQIVNDFQKGDIAEGYSVSREKKESFPLTVTSAQKNPTAFYLCASSLTGLAETSYEQYFGPGTRLTVT.

The rearrangement joins TRBV15 to TRBJ2-5, with 7 bases identical to TRBD2. V lost 0 bases and J lost 4; bases outside the gene matches: 5. This CDR3 spans 15 amino acids. CDR1 and CDR2 from the germline V gene are LNHNV and YYDKDF (reference sequence). CDR3 in DNA: TGTGCCACCAGCAGAGATCGGGGGGAGGGAGAGACCCAGTACTTC. Encoded protein: CATSRDRGEGETQYF.

The J gene is TRBJ2-1, the V gene TRBV19; no reliable D call. Germline CDR1 reads LNHDA; CDR2 reads SQIVND (reference sequence). V was shortened by 3 bases and J by 0 bases, with 9 bases between the two germline ends. CDR3 length: 15 amino acids. CDR3 in amino acids: CASSMGIGSYNEQFF. CDR3 in DNA: TGTGCCAGTAGTATGGGCATCGGCTCCTACAATGAGCAGTTCTTC. Drawing the rest from reference TRBV19 and TRBJ2-1, the complete variable domain is DGGITQSPKYLFRKEGQNVTLSCEQNLNHDAMYWYRQDPGQGLRLIYYSQIVNDFQKGDIAEGYSVSREKKESFPLTVTSAQKNPTAFYLCASSMGIGSYNEQFFGPGTRLTVL.

The chain recombines TRBV7-9 with TRBJ2-3; 8 nucleotides line up with TRBD2. The CDR3 runs 14 residues. After removal of 5 bases from V and 5 bases from J, the junction contained 6 bases not matched to a gene. Germline V lookup: CDR1 SEHNR, CDR2 FQNEAQ (reference sequence). The DNA of the CDR3 is TGTGCCAGCAGCAAGGGACTAGAGGGAGATACGCAGTATTTT. Its protein product is CASSKGLEGDTQYF.

This clone was found once. This sequence joins TRBV7-6 and TRBJ2-1, with 12 bases matching TRBD2. Germline values: CDR1 SGHVS, CDR2 FNYEAQ. Losses at the gene ends were 5 bases for V and 0 bases for J; bases not matched to a gene: 2. The length of the CDR3 is 16 residues. The CDR3 sequence: CASSPTSGSSYNEQFF. The DNA of the CDR3 is TGTGCCAGCAGCCCGACTAGCGGGAGCTCCTACAATGAGCAGTTCTTC. Full variable domain (rest looked up from reference TRBV7-6 and TRBJ2-1): GAGVSQSPRYKVTKRGQDVALRCDPISGHVSLYWYRQALGQGPEFLTYFNYEAQQDKSGLPNDRFSAERPEGSISTLTIQRTEQRDSAMYRCASSPTSGSSYNEQFFGPGTRLTVL.